This T cell receptor beta chain was identified during a study of T cell responses to AZD1222 COVID-19 vaccine. Second doses that came at about 4 or about 12 weeks were put together. Clones were sequenced by immunoSEQ multiplex PCR, and TCRdb holds only the in-frame ones, with some missing. The sample shows about 120,000 clones, around 90% of them seen only once. This CDR3 is 15 amino acids long. The trim removed 8 bases at V and 4 bases at J, leaving 10 bases unmatched. Germline CDR1 SGHTA, CDR2 FQGNSA. On this clone itself: What it binds is unknown.

General study points: Nearly half of spike-specific TCRs reportedly go after variant regions that carry no mutations. Only after the peak T cell response were repertoires sampled. Donors, mostly white British, included more females; clonal diversity was possibly underestimated.

This clonotype was sampled from an adult who received the AZD1222 COVID-19 vaccine. V and J are TRBV7-2 and TRBJ1-3; TRBD1 agrees at 8 bases. The sample in question was peripheral blood, obtained 28 days after the second AZD1222 dose. CDR3 nucleotides: TGTGCCAGCGGACTCGGACAGGGTACCGGAAACACCATATATTTT. Translation: CASGLGQGTGNTIYF.